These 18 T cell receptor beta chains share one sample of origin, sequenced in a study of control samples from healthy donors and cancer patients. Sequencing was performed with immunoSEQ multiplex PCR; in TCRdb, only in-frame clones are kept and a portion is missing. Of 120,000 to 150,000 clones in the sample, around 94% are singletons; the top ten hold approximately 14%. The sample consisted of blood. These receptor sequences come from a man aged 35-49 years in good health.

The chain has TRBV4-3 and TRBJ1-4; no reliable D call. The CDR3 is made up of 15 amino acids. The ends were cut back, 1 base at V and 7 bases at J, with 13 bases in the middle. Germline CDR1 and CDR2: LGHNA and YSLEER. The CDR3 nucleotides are TGCGCCAGCAGCCAAGGATCGACGACGGCTGAAAAACTGTTTTTT. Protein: CASSQGSTTAEKLFF.

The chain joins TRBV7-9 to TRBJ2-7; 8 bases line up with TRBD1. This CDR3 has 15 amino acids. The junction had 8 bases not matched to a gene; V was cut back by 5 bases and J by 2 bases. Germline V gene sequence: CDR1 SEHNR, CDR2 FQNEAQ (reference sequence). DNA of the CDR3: TGTGCCAGCAGCCCTCGGACAGGGAACACCTACGAGCAGTACTTC. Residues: CASSPRTGNTYEQYF.

The CDR3 region is CASSYSRGGGTDTQYF. In nucleotides, the CDR3 is TGTGCCAGTAGTTATTCCCGTGGGGGCGGCACAGATACGCAGTATTTT. The chain carries TRBV19 and TRBJ2-3, with D possibly matching TRBD1 (6 bases). The V end lost 5 bases, the J end lost 1 base, and 16 bases lay between the germline ends. The CDR3 extends over 16 amino acids. Per the germline V gene, CDR1 is LNHDA and CDR2 is SQIVND (reference sequence).

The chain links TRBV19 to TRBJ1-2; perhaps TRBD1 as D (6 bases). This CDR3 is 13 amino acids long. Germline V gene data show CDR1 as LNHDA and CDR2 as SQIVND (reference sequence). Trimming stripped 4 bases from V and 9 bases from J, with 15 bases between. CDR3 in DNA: TGTGCCAGTAGTAGACAGGAATCCCGGCGCTACACCTTC. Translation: CASSRQESRRYTF.

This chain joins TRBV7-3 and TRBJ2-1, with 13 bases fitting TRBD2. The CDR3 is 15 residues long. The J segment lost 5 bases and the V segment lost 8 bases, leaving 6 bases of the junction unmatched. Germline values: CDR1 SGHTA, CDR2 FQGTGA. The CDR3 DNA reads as TGTGCCAGCGGCCCCGGGACTAGCGGGAACAATGAGCAGTTCTTC. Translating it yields CASGPGTSGNNEQFF.

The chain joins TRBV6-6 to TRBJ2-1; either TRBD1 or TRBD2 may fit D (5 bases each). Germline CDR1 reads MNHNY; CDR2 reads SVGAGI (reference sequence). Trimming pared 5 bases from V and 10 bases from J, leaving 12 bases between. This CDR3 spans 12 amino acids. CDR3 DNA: TGTGCCAGCAGTGACACGGGACGCGAGCAGTTCTTC. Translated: CASSDTGREQFF.

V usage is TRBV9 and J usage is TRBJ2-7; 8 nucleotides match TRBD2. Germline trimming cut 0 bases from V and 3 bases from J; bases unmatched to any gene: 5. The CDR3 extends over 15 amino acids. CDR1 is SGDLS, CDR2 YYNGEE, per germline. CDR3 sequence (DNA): TGTGCCAGCAGCGTAGCTGCGAGCGGGAGCTACGAGCAGTACTTC. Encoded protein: CASSVAASGSYEQYF.

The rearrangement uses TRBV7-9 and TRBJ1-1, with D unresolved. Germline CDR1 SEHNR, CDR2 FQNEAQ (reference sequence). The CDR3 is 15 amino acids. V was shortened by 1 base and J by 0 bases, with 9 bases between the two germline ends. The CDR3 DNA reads TGTGCCAGCAGCTTAGTGCTGGATATGAACACTGAAGCTTTCTTT. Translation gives CASSLVLDMNTEAFF.

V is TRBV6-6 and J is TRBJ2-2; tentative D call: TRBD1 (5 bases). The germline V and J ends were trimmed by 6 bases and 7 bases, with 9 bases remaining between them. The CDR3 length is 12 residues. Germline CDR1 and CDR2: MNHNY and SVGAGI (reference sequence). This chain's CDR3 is CASRDKLGELFF. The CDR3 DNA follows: TGTGCCAGCAGGGACAAGCTCGGGGAGCTGTTTTTT.

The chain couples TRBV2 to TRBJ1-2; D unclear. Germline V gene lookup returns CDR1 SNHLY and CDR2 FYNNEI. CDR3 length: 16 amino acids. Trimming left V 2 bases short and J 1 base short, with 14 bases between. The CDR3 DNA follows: TGTGCCAGCAGTGAAAAGTGGTTGGTTTATAACTATGGCTACACCTTC. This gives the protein CASSEKWLVYNYGYTF.

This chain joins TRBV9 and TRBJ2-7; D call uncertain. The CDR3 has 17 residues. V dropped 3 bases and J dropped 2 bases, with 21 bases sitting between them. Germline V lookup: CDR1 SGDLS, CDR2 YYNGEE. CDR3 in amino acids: CASSGPTSSAETYEQYF. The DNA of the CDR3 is TGTGCCAGCAGCGGGCCCACGTCCTCGGCAGAAACCTACGAGCAGTACTTC.

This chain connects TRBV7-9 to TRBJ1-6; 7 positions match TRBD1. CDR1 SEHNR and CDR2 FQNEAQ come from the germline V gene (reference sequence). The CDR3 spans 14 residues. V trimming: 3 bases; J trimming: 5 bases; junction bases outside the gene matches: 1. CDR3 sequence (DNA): TGTGCCAGCAGCTTCGGACAGGATAATTCACCCCTCCACTTT. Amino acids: CASSFGQDNSPLHF.

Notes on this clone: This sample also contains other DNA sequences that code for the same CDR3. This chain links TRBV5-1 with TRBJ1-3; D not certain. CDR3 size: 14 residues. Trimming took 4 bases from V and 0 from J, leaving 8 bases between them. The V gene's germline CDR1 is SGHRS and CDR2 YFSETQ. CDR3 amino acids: CASSLGSSGNTIYF. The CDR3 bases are TGCGCCAGCAGCCTAGGGAGCTCTGGAAACACCATATATTTT.

In DNA form, the CDR3 reads TGTGCCAGCAGTTACCGCTACGAGCAGTACTTC. Its translation is CASSYRYEQYF. The gene calls are TRBV6-6 and TRBJ2-7; D is ambiguous. This CDR3 is 11 amino acids long. The ends were cut back, 2 bases at V and 3 bases at J, with 2 bases in the middle. Germline V CDR1 and CDR2: MNHNY, SVGAGI (reference sequence).

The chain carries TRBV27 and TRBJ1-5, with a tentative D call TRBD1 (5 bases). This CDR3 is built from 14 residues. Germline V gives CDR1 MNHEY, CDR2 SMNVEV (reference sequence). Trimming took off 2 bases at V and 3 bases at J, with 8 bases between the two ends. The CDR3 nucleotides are TGTGCCAGCAGTTTACAGGGATACAATCAGCCCCAGCATTTT. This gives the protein CASSLQGYNQPQHF.

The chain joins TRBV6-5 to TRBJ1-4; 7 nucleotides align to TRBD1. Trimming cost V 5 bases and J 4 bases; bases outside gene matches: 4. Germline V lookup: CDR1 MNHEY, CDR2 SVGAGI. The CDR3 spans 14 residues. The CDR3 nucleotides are TGTGCCAGCAGTCCGACAGGGAGTAATGAAAAACTGTTTTTT. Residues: CASSPTGSNEKLFF.

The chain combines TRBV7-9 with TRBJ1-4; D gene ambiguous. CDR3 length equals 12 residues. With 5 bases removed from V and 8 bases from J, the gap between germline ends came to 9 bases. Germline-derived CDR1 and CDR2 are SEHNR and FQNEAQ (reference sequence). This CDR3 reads CASSQVSEKLFF. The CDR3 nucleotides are TGTGCCAGCAGCCAGGTTAGCGAAAAACTGTTTTTT.

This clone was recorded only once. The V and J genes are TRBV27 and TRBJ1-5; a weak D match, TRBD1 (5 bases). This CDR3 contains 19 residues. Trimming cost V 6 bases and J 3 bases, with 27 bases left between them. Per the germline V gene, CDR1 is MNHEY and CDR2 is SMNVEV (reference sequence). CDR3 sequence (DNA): TGTGCCAGCAGGCGTACCCCGGGGAGGGGCAGGCCTTCCAATCAGCCCCAGCATTTT. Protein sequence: CASRRTPGRGRPSNQPQHF.